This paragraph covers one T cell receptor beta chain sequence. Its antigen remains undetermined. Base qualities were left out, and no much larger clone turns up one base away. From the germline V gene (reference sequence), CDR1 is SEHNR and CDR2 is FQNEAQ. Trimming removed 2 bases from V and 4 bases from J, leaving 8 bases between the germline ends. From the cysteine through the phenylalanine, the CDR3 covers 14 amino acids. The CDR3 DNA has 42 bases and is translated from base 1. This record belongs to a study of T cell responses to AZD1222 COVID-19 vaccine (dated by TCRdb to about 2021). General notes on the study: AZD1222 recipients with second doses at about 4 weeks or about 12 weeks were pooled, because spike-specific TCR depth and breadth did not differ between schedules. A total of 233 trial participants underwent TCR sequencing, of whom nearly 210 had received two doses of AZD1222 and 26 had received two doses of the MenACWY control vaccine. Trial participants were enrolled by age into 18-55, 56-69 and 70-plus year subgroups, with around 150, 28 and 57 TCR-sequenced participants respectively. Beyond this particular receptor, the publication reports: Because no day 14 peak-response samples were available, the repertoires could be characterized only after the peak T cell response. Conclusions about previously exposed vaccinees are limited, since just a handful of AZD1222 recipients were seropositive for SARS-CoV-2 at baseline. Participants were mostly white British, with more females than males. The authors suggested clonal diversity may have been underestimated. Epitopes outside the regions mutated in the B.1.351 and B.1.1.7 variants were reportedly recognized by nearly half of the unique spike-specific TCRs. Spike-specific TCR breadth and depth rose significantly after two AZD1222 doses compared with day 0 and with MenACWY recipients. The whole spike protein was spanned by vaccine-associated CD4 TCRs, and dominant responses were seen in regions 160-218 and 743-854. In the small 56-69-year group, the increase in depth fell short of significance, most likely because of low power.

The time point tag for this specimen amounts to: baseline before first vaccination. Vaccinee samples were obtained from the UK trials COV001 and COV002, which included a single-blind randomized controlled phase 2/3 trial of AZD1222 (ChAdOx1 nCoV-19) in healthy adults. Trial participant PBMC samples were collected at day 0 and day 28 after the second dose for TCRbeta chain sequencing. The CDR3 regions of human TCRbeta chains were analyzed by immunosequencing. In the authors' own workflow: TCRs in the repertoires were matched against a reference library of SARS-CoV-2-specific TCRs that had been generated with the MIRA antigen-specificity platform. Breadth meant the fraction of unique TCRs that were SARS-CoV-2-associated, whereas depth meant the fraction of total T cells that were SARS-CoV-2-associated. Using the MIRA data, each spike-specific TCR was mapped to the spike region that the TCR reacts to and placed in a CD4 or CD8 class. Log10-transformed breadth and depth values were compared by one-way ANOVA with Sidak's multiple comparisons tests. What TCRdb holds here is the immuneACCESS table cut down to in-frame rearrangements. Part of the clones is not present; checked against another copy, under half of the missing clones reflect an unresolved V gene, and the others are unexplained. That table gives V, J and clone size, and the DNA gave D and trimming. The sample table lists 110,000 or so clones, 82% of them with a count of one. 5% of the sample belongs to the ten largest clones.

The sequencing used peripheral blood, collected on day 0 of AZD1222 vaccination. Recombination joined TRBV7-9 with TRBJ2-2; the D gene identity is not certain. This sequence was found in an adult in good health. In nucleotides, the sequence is TGTGCCAGCAGCTTAACAGTGGGCACCGGGGAGCTGTTTTTT. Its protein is CASSLTVGTGELFF.